This T cell receptor (beta chain) was found in a study of blood T cell repertoires in COVID-19. About the study: PBMCs, B-cell-depleted T cells, or T cells provided the cDNA or gDNA that made up the material.

In the original processing: How many nucleated cells were present was estimated from reference gene primer amplification. This table comes from immunoSEQ multiplex PCR, and its TCRdb copy is limited to in-frame clones, with some not included. That table supplies the V and J calls and clone size; D and trimming were determined from the DNA. The data hold fewer than 350,000 clones, with approximately 80% observed a single time. The junction had 7 bases not matched to a gene; V was cut back by 7 bases and J by 4 bases. The germline V gene encodes CDR1 MDHEN and CDR2 SYDVKM. The CDR3 is 14 amino acids. Sequencing used peripheral blood. The TCR was taken from a woman aged 45-65 years with active or convalescent COVID-19. V and J are TRBV28 and TRBJ2-3; TRBD2 agrees at 8 bases. In DNA, the CDR3 is TGTGCCAGCATGGCGGGAGGTTTACCAGATACGCAGTATTTT. It yields the protein CASMAGGLPDTQYF.